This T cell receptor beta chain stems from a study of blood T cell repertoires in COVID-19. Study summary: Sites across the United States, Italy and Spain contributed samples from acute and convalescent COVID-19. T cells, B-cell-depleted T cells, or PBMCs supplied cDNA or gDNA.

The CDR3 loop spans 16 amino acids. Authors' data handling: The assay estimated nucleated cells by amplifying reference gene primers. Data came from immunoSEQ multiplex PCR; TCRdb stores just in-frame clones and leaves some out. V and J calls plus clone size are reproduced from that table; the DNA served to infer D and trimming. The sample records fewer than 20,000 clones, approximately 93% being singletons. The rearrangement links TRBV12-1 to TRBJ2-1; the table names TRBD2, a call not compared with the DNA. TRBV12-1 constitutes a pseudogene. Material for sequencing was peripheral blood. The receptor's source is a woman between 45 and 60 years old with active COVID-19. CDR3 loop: CASSFGAGGPGNEQFF. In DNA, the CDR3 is TGTGCCAGCAGCTTTGGAGCGGGAGGGCCAGGCAATGAGCAGTTCTTC.